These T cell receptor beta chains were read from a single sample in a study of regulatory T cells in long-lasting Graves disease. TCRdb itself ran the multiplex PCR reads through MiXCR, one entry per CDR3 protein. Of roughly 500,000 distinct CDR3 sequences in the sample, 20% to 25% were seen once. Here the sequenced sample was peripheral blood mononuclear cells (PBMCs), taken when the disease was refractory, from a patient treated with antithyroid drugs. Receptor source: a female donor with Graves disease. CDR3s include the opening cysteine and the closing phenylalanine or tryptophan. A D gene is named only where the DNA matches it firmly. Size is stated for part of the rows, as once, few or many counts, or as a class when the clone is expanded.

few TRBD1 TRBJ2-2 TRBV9 TGTGCCAGCAGCGCCCGACAGGGTAACACCGGGGAGCTGTTTTTT CASSARQGNTGELFF
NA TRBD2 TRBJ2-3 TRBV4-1 TGCGCCAGCAGCCCCGCGGGGGGGCGCACAGATACGCAGTATTTT CASSPAGGRTDTQYF
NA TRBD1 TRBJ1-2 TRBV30 TGTGCCTGGAGGGGACAGGGACTTAACTATGGCTACACCTTC CAWRGQGLNYGYTF
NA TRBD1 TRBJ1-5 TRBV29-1 TGCAGCGTACGGGGGGACAGTCCCTCTCAGCCCCAGCATTTT CSVRGDSPSQPQHF
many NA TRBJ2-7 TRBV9 TGTGCCAGCAGCGTAGGGGAGGATTACGAGCAGTACTTC CASSVGEDYEQYF
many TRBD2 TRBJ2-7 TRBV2 TGTGCCAGCTCCTTCGTCGGGGGGGCAGGCGAGCAGTACTTC CASSFVGGAGEQYF
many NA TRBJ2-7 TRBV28 TGTGCCAGCAGTCGAACCGGGACGACCCACGAGCAGTACTTC CASSRTGTTHEQYF
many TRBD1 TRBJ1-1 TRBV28 TGTGCCAGCACTCCGACAGGGATATCCACTGAAGCTTTCTTT CASTPTGISTEAFF
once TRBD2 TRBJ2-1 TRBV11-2 TGTGCCAGCAGCCGGGGAGCGGGAGATCCGTTCTTC CASSRGAGDPFF
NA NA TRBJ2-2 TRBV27 TGTGCCAGCAGTGGGAGTATGAACACCGGGGAGCTGTTTTTT CASSGSMNTGELFF
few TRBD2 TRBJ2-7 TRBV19 TGTGCCAGTGGGACCCCGGGGGCGGGAGGCGAGCAGTACTTC CASGTPGAGGEQYF
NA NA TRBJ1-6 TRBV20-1 TGCAGTGCTATGGAGCCGAATAATTCACCCCTCCACTTT CSAMEPNNSPLHF
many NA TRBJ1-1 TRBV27 TGTGCCAGCAGTTCGCGAGCTTTCTTT CASSSRAFF
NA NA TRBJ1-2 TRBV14 TGTGCCAGCAGCCAAGACGCTTCCATAAACTATGGCTACACCTTC CASSQDASINYGYTF
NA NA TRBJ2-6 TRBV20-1 TGCAGTGCTAGTGGAAAGGGTCGGGTTGGCGCAGGGGCCAACGTCCTGACTTTC CSASGKGRVGAGANVLTF
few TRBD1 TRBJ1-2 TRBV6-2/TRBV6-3 TGTGCCAGCCGAGGGTCCGCGAGGACAGGGGAGCTGGATGGCTACACCTTC CASRGSARTGELDGYTF
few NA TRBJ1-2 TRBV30 TGTGCCTGGTCGGCACCTTACGGGGGCTACACCTTC CAWSAPYGGYTF
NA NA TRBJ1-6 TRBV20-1 TGCAGTGCTAGAAATCCCGGGTCCTTCAATTCACCCCTCCACTTT CSARNPGSFNSPLHF
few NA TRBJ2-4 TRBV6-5 TGTGCCAGCAGTTACAGCTCAACCAAAAACATTCAGTACTTC CASSYSSTKNIQYF
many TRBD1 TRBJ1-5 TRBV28 TGTGCCAGCAGTTTATCCCCTACTGATAAACCCGGGACAGGGAGCAATCAGCCCCAGCATTTT CASSLSPTDKPGTGSNQPQHF
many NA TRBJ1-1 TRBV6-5 TGTGCCAGCAGTTTACAGACATATAACACTGAAGCTTTCTTT CASSLQTYNTEAFF
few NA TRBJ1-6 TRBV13 TGTGCCAGCAGCCTACAGGGATCACTGGGGTATTCACCCCTCCACTTT CASSLQGSLGYSPLHF
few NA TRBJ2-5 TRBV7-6 TGTGCCAGCAGCCACCTACTCGGGATAGAGACCCAGTACTTC CASSHLLGIETQYF